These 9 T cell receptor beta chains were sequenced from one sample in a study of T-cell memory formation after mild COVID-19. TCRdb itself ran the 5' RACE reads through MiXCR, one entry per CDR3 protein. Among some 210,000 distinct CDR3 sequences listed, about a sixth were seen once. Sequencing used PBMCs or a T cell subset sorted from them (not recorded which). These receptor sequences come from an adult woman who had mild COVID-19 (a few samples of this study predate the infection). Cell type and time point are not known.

CDR3 protein: CASMRRGSSYNEQFF. DNA of the CDR3: TGTGCCAGCATGAGGAGGGGAAGCTCCTACAATGAGCAGTTCTTC. This sequence joins TRBV12-3 or TRBV12-4 and TRBJ2-1; weak D call: TRBD2 (6 bases). The CDR3 extends over 15 amino acids. V shed 7 bases and J shed 0 bases, with 13 bases lying between them.

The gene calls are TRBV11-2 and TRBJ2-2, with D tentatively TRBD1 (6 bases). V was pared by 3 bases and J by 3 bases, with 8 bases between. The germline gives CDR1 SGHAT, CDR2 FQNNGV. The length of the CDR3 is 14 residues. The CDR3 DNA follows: TGTGCCAGCAGCTTGGACAGACACACCGGGGAGCTGTTTTTT. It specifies CASSLDRHTGELFF.

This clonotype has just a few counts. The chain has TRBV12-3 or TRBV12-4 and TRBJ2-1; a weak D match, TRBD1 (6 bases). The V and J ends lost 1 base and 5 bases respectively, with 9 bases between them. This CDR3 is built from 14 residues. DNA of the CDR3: TGTGCCAGCAGTTTAGTGGGGGCCCACAATGAGCAGTTCTTC. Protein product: CASSLVGAHNEQFF.

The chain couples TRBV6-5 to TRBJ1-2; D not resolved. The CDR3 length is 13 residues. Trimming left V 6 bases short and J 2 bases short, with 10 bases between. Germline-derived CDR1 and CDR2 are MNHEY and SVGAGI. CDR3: CASRSQLNYGYTF. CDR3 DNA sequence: TGTGCCAGCAGGTCCCAGCTAAACTATGGCTACACCTTC.

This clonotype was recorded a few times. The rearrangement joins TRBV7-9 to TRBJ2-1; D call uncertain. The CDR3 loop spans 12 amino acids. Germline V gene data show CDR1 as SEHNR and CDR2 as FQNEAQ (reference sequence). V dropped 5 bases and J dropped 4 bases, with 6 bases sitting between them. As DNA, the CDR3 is TGTGCCAGCAGCAATTCGTACAATGAGCAGTTCTTC. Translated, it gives CASSNSYNEQFF.

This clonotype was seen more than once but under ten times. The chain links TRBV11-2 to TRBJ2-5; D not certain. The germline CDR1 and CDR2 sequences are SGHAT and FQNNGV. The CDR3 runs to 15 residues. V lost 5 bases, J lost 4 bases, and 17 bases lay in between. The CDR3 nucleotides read TGTGCCAGCAGCCCCTCTATCGGGCCTGGAGAGACCCAGTACTTC. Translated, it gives CASSPSIGPGETQYF. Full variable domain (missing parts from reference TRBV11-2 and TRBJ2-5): EAGVAQSPRYKIIEKRQSVAFWCNPISGHATLYWYQQILGQGPKLLIQFQNNGVVDDSQLPKDRFSAERLKGVDSTLKIQPAKLEDSAVYLCASSPSIGPGETQYFGPGTRLLVL.

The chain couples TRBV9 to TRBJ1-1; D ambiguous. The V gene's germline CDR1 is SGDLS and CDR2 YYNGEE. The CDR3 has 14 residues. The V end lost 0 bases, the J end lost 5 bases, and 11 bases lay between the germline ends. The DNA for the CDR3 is TGTGCCAGCAGCGTAGATGAAGGAACGACTGAAGCTTTCTTT. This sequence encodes CASSVDEGTTEAFF.

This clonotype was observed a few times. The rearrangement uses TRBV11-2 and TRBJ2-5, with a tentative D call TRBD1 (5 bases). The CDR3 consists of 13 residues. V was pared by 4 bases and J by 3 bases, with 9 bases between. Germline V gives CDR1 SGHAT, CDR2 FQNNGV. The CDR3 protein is CASSSGHEETQYF. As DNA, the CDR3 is TGTGCCAGCAGCTCCGGACATGAAGAGACCCAGTACTTC.

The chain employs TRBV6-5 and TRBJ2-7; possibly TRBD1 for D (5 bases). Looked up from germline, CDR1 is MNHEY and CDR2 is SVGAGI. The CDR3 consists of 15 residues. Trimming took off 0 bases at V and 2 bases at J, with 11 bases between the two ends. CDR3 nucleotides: TGTGCCAGCAGTTACTCTGCGGCAGGGACCTACGAGCAGTACTTC. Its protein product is CASSYSAAGTYEQYF.